The clone carrying this T cell receptor beta chain is medium-sized within its sample. Its antigen is still unknown. cDNA was made from 400 to 500 ng RNA using alpha and beta constant primers. Separate chain-specific third strand synthesis with multiplexing indices produced the alpha and beta libraries. MiXCR was run by TCRdb on the 5' RACE reads, yielding one entry per CDR3 protein. In the table there are 4,500 to 7,000 distinct CDR3 sequences, roughly 10% of which are singletons. All unsorted peripheral T cells were captured because whole blood was used without fractionation. This entry comes from a study of HIV-infected patients and healthy controls. Study background: No general T-cell lymphocytopenia was present, and per-chain CDR3 totals resembled those of controls.

The trim removed 6 bases at V and 3 bases at J, leaving 8 bases unmatched. This CDR3 has 15 amino acids. The study's findings and limits: Untreated HIV+ repertoires had roughly threefold fewer distinct CDR3s and lower Shannon diversity than healthy controls. HIV+ repertoires were severely depleted of MAIT alpha-chain CDR3s, unlike healthy controls. Compared with healthy controls, HIV-infected patients showed less CDR3 sharing between individuals.

The chain joins TRBV12-3 or TRBV12-4 to TRBJ2-1; 7 positions match TRBD2. This TCR derives from an adult with HIV infection. The material was blood, obtained before antiretroviral therapy. The CDR3 sequence is CASSGLGRLYNEQFF. CDR3 in DNA: TGTGCCAGCAGCGGACTAGGGAGACTCTACAATGAGCAGTTCTTC.